What follows are 21 T cell receptor beta chains derived from one specimen sequenced in a study of blood T cell repertoires in COVID-19. Some clones are missing from TCRdb's copy, which holds only in-frame ones; the method was immunoSEQ multiplex PCR. The sample lists 56,000 or so clones; roughly 84% were seen once. Sample: peripheral blood. These receptors were collected from a woman in her sixties or seventies with acute or convalescent COVID-19.

CDR3 sequence reads: CASSQAGTLKETQYF. The CDR3 bases are TGCGCCAGCAGCCAAGCCGGGACTCTAAAAGAGACCCAGTACTTC. The J gene is TRBJ2-5, the V gene TRBV4-1; the D gene is possibly TRBD2 (6 bases). Trimming took 1 base from V and 3 from J, leaving 12 bases between them. Germline lookup yields CDR1 MGHRA and CDR2 YSYEKL. This CDR3 contains 15 residues.

The chain recombines TRBV7-2 with TRBJ1-1, with a possible D match to TRBD1 (5 bases). Germline V CDR1 and CDR2: SGHTA, FQGNSA. There are 14 residues in the CDR3. The V gene lost 5 bases and the J gene lost 4 bases, with 14 bases spanning the gap. This CDR3 reads CASSLWRGSTEAFF. DNA of the CDR3: TGTGCCAGCAGCCTTTGGAGGGGAAGCACTGAAGCTTTCTTT.

The rearrangement links TRBV19 to TRBJ2-7, with TRBD1 identical over 9 bases. V shed 1 base, J shed 2 bases, and the junction held 3 bases outside the gene matches. The CDR3 consists of 15 residues. CDR1 is LNHDA and CDR2 is SQIVND in the germline V gene (reference sequence). In nucleotides, the CDR3 is TGTGCCAGTAGTATAGGGACAGGGGCTACCTACGAGCAGTACTTC. It codes for CASSIGTGATYEQYF.

The chain employs TRBV10-3 and TRBJ1-2; perhaps TRBD1 as D (6 bases). V was cut by 4 bases and J by 5 bases, with 20 bases left in between. The length of the CDR3 is 16 residues. Germline V gene lookup returns CDR1 ENHRY and CDR2 SYGVKD. For the CDR3, the DNA is TGTGCCATCAGTGGGATCTCAGGGGCCTCCATTTATGGCTACACCTTC. This encodes CAISGISGASIYGYTF.

The V call is TRBV6-2 or TRBV6-3, the J call TRBJ2-4; 8 positions agree with TRBD2. Losses at the gene ends were 0 bases for V and 8 bases for J; bases not matched to a gene: 6. This CDR3 spans 15 amino acids. Germline CDR1 is MNHEY and CDR2 is SVGEGT. CDR3 DNA sequence: TGTGCCAGCAGTTACTCGGAGACTAGCGTTCACATTCAGTACTTC. Its protein is CASSYSETSVHIQYF.

The sample holds a few counts of this clone. The chain employs TRBV5-1 and TRBJ2-2; 7 positions agree with TRBD1. The CDR3 extends over 16 amino acids. The trim removed 0 bases at V and 4 bases at J, leaving 6 bases unmatched. Germline loops: CDR1 SGHRS, CDR2 YFSETQ. CDR3 amino acids: CASSLERGRSTGELFF. The CDR3 bases are TGCGCCAGCAGCTTGGAAAGGGGGCGCAGCACCGGGGAGCTGTTTTTT.

V gene TRBV27 combines with J gene TRBJ2-7; D remains unclear. The ends were cut back, 5 bases at V and 1 base at J, with 9 bases in the middle. This CDR3 is 13 amino acids long. CDR1 and CDR2 (germline): MNHEY, SMNVEV (reference sequence). The CDR3 loop reads CASSPTISYEQYF. CDR3 nucleotide sequence: TGTGCCAGCAGTCCGACAATTTCCTACGAGCAGTACTTC.

Only a few counts were recorded for this clone. In DNA, the CDR3 is TGCAGCGTTGAACGGTTCTCTGGAAACACCATATATTTT. Its translation is CSVERFSGNTIYF. The genes are TRBV29-1 and TRBJ1-3; D not certain. The germline gives CDR1 SQVTM, CDR2 ANQGSEA. Trimming removed 2 bases from V and 0 bases from J, with 5 bases in between. The CDR3 runs to 13 residues.

This clone was found a few times. V gene TRBV7-2 combines with J gene TRBJ1-2; D perhaps matches TRBD1 (6 bases). V lost 5 bases, J lost 5 bases, and 12 bases lay in between. This CDR3 comprises 13 residues. CDR1 and CDR2 (germline): SGHTA, FQGNSA. CDR3 residues: CASSPDRRYGYTF. In nucleotides, the CDR3 is TGTGCCAGCAGCCCGGACAGACGTTATGGCTACACCTTC.

This clone was counted once. The chain carries TRBV5-1 and TRBJ1-5; D unresolved. Trimming cost V 0 bases and J 0 bases, with 10 bases left between them. The CDR3 runs 16 residues. The V gene's germline CDR1 is SGHRS and CDR2 YFSETQ. The CDR3 DNA follows: TGCGCCAGCAGCTTGGGGCATGCAGATAGCAATCAGCCCCAGCATTTT. Translating it yields CASSLGHADSNQPQHF.

This chain uses TRBV3-1 (or the pseudogene TRBV3-2) with TRBJ1-2; the D gene is possibly TRBD1 (5 bases). V lost 0 bases to trimming and J lost 5 bases, with 19 bases between them. The CDR3 is 17 residues long. Germline CDR1 is LGHDT and CDR2 is YNNKEL (reference sequence). The CDR3 DNA reads as TGTGCCAGCAGCCAAGAAAACAAAGGGGCTCATTGGTATGGCTACACCTTC. This gives the protein CASSQENKGAHWYGYTF.

The chain is built from TRBV2 and TRBJ1-2, with TRBD1 matching 8 bases. After removal of 7 bases from V and 5 bases from J, the junction contained 12 bases not matched to a gene. This CDR3 contains 15 residues. Germline-derived CDR1 and CDR2 are SNHLY and FYNNEI. CDR3 in amino acids: CASTERGRGPYGYTF. The CDR3 bases are TGTGCCAGCACCGAGAGGGGCAGGGGGCCTTATGGCTACACCTTC.

The V gene is TRBV10-3, the J gene TRBJ2-3; D might be TRBD2 (6 bases). The germline gives CDR1 ENHRY, CDR2 SYGVKD. CDR3 length: 14 amino acids. Trimming shortened V by 10 bases and J by 2 bases, and 16 bases separated the two germline ends. The DNA for the CDR3 is TGTGCCACCACGGAGGGATCCTTCACAGATACGCAGTATTTT. It yields the protein CATTEGSFTDTQYF.

CDR3 coding DNA: TGCAGCGTTGAGGGGACTAGCGGTTCCACAGATACGCAGTATTTT. As protein: CSVEGTSGSTDTQYF. This chain joins TRBV29-1 and TRBJ2-3, with 11 bases lining up with TRBD2. J lost 2 bases, V lost 3 bases, and 4 bases had no gene match. Germline CDR1 is SQVTM and CDR2 is ANQGSEA. CDR3 length: 15 residues.

V is TRBV19 and J is TRBJ2-1; TRBD1 agrees at 7 bases. Germline CDR1 LNHDA, CDR2 SQIVND (reference sequence). V lost 5 bases, J lost 7 bases, and 11 bases stayed unmatched. This CDR3 has 15 residues. CDR3 bases: TGTGCCAGTAGTCCTCGGGACAGCTACCTTAATGAGCAGTTCTTC. This gives the protein CASSPRDSYLNEQFF.

The chain has TRBV3-1 (or the pseudogene TRBV3-2) and TRBJ2-7; 9 bases match TRBD1. This CDR3 region has 15 residues. Losses at the gene ends were 4 bases for V and 1 base for J; bases not matched to a gene: 5. Germline CDR1 reads LGHDT; CDR2 reads YNNKEL (reference sequence). CDR3 amino acids: CASSLETGGSYEQYF. As DNA, the CDR3 is TGTGCCAGCAGCCTAGAGACAGGGGGATCCTACGAGCAGTACTTC.

The gene calls are TRBV6-6 and TRBJ1-2; 7 positions agree with TRBD1. The ends lost 6 bases at V and 0 bases at J; junction bases unmatched: 10. The CDR3 is made up of 16 amino acids. The V gene's germline CDR1 is MNHNY and CDR2 SVGAGI (reference sequence). CDR3 nucleotide sequence: TGTGCCAGCAGAGGACAGGCCGATCTAGCTAACTATGGCTACACCTTC. Its protein product is CASRGQADLANYGYTF.

This sequence joins TRBV5-6 and TRBJ2-1; 8 bases agree with TRBD2. The V segment lost 4 bases and the J segment 4 bases; nucleotides outside the gene matches: 13. The germline V gene encodes CDR1 SGHDT and CDR2 YYEEEE. There are 17 residues in the CDR3. The CDR3 reads CASSPLAGSGVYNEQFF. The CDR3 region has the DNA TGTGCCAGCAGCCCCTTAGCGGGGTCGGGAGTGTACAATGAGCAGTTCTTC. The full variable domain, rest sourced from reference TRBV5-6 and TRBJ2-1, is DAGVTQSPTHLIKTRGQQVTLRCSPKSGHDTVSWYQQALGQGPQFIFQYYEEEERQRGNFPDRFSGHQFPNYSSELNVNALLLGDSALYLCASSPLAGSGVYNEQFFGPGTRLTVL.

Only one count was recorded for this clone. CDR3 DNA: TGTGCCAGCAGTGAAGAACGAGGGGGCGCGGGATCACCCCTCCACTTT. Amino acids: CASSEERGGAGSPLHF. This chain joins TRBV2 and TRBJ1-6; 7 bases align to TRBD1. CDR1 and CDR2 (germline): SNHLY, FYNNEI. Trimming removed 1 base from V and 10 bases from J; junction bases left unmatched: 10. This CDR3 comprises 16 residues. Based on the CDR3 plus reference TRBV2 and TRBJ1-6, the full variable domain is EPEVTQTPSHQVTQMGQEVILRCVPISNHLYFYWYRQILGQKVEFLVSFYNNEISEKSEIFDDQFSVERPDGSNFTLKIRSTKLEDSAMYFCASSEERGGAGSPLHFGNGTRLTVT.

This sequence joins TRBV6-5 and TRBJ2-5, with 9 bases that match TRBD2. CDR1 and CDR2 (germline): MNHEY, SVGAGI. After removal of 6 bases from V and 4 bases from J, the junction contained 6 bases not matched to a gene. This CDR3 is 14 amino acids long. The CDR3 DNA follows: TGTGCCAGCAGACGCGGGGGGGCCGGAGAGACCCAGTACTTC. This gives the protein CASRRGGAGETQYF.

This clone was seen at least ten times. The chain links TRBV7-2 to TRBJ2-3; TRBD1 matches at 8 bases. CDR1 SGHTA and CDR2 FQGNSA come from the germline V gene. The CDR3 contains 16 residues. Losses at the gene ends were 5 bases for V and 2 bases for J; bases not matched to a gene: 9. Here the CDR3 DNA reads TGTGCCAGCAGCAAAAGGACAGGGATATACACAGATACGCAGTATTTT. Encoded protein: CASSKRTGIYTDTQYF.